This T cell receptor beta chain was identified in a study of T cell responses to AZD1222 COVID-19 vaccine. Clones were read by immunoSEQ multiplex PCR, and TCRdb kept only the in-frame ones, dropping some. The sample lists approximately 52,000 clones, roughly 87% occurring once. The clonotype was recovered from an adult who received the AZD1222 COVID-19 vaccine. The sample here was peripheral blood, taken 28 days after the second AZD1222 dose.

This CDR3 is CASRKQGGNYEQYF. In DNA form, the CDR3 reads TGTGCCAGCAGGAAACAGGGCGGAAACTACGAGCAGTACTTC. The chain uses TRBV6-5 and TRBJ2-7; D possibly corresponds to TRBD1 (6 bases). V dropped 6 bases and J dropped 3 bases, with 15 bases sitting between them. There are 14 residues in the CDR3. Looked up from germline, CDR1 is MNHEY and CDR2 is SVGAGI.